A single sample gave rise to the 12 T cell receptor beta chains below, sequenced in a study of spatial heterogeneity in lung cancer. General study findings and limits: It was found that expanded intratumoral alpha and beta TCR counts tracked tumor mutation counts.

TCRdb re-derived calls from the 5' RACE reads in MiXCR, one entry per CDR3 protein. The sample has 100,000 to 110,000 distinct CDR3 sequences, around 4.8% seen once. These TCRs' antigens remain unknown. Time point: sample taken at primary tumor resection. This specimen was lung tumor tissue, taken at surgery. These receptors were taken from a male donor with early-stage non-small cell lung cancer.

As regards this clonotype: Likely a read error: the CDR3 ends without its conserved phenylalanine or tryptophan. The J gene is TRBJ2-2, the V gene TRBV5-1; D remains unclear. In germline, CDR1 is SGHRS, CDR2 YFSETQ. The CDR3 loop spans 15 amino acids. V lost 0 bases and J 1 base, leaving 7 bases between the germline ends. CDR3 in DNA: TGCGCCAGCAGCTTGGTAGCCGAGAACACCGGGGAGCTGTTTTTA. Translating gives CASSLVAENTGELFL.

In its sample, this clonotype was seen many times. The chain has TRBV12-3 or TRBV12-4 and TRBJ1-2; no firm D call. The length of the CDR3 is 14 residues. Trimming shortened V by 8 bases and J by 2 bases, and 15 bases separated the two germline ends. The CDR3: CASALGFTNYGYTF. CDR3 coding DNA: TGTGCCAGCGCTCTGGGCTTTACGAACTATGGCTACACCTTC.

This clonotype was picked up many times. The chain is built from TRBV3-1 and TRBJ2-7, with 8 positions matching TRBD2. Looked up from germline, CDR1 is LGHDT and CDR2 is YNNKEL (reference sequence). The V gene end was trimmed by 4 bases and the J gene end by 6 bases; junction bases not matched to a gene: 5. This CDR3 region has 13 residues. The CDR3 region is CASSRVSGTEQYF. CDR3 bases: TGTGCCAGCAGCCGGGTTAGCGGGACCGAGCAGTACTTC.

This clonotype came up many times. This rearrangement joins TRBV28 to TRBJ1-1; D is possibly TRBD1 (6 bases). CDR1 is MDHEN and CDR2 is SYDVKM in the germline V gene. CDR3 length: 17 amino acids. V lost 2 bases, J lost 4 bases, and 20 bases lay in between. The DNA for the CDR3 is TGTGCCAGCAGTTTACCTGGGACATCCCTCTTTGCCACTGAAGCTTTCTTT. Amino acid sequence: CASSLPGTSLFATEAFF.

A single count supports this clonotype. The gene calls are TRBV6-1 and TRBJ1-1; D remains ambiguous. V gave up 7 bases and J gave up 1 base, with 16 bases separating them. CDR1 and CDR2 (germline): MNHNS, SASEGT. There are 15 residues in the CDR3. For the CDR3, the DNA is TGTGCCAGCAAAACACCATCACGTAGGAACACTGAAGCTTTCTTT. Protein product: CASKTPSRRNTEAFF.

This clonotype has at least ten counts. V and J are TRBV29-1 and TRBJ2-3; D possibly uses TRBD1 or TRBD2 (5 bases each). This CDR3 contains 14 residues. V was shortened by 2 bases and J by 2 bases, with 11 bases between the two germline ends. Germline CDR1 is SQVTM and CDR2 is ANQGSEA. The chain's CDR3 is CSVERGRYTDTQYF. For the CDR3, the DNA is TGCAGCGTTGAACGGGGCAGATACACAGATACGCAGTATTTT.

The sample holds many counts of this clonotype. This rearrangement joins TRBV7-2 to TRBJ1-2, with 8 bases that match TRBD1. Germline lookup yields CDR1 SGHTA and CDR2 FQGNSA. The CDR3 consists of 17 residues. Trimming at V came to 1 base and at J to 5 bases, leaving 12 bases not matched to a gene. This CDR3 is CASSLDVRWTGYYGYTF. For the CDR3, the DNA is TGTGCCAGCAGCTTAGATGTCAGGTGGACAGGGTATTATGGCTACACCTTC.

This clonotype has ten or more counts. The V gene is TRBV27, the J gene TRBJ2-1, with D maybe TRBD1 (5 bases). Looked up from germline, CDR1 is MNHEY and CDR2 is SMNVEV (reference sequence). The CDR3 is 13 amino acids. V was clipped by 8 bases and J by 0 bases, with 8 bases between them. The CDR3 region is CASGASSYNEQFF. The CDR3 DNA sequence: TGTGCCAGCGGGGCTAGCTCCTACAATGAGCAGTTCTTC.

At least ten counts were recorded for this clonotype. The chain carries TRBV3-1 and TRBJ2-7; 8 nucleotides agree with TRBD1. With V trimmed by 4 bases and J by 3 bases, 14 bases remained unmatched. The V gene's germline CDR1 is LGHDT and CDR2 YNNKEL (reference sequence). This CDR3 spans 17 amino acids. CDR3 in DNA: TGTGCCAGCAGCCCCAGCAGCCAGGAGGACAGGGTCTACGAGCAGTACTTC. It is translated as CASSPSSQEDRVYEQYF.

This clonotype was counted at least ten times. J is TRBJ2-3 and V is TRBV4-1; unclear D gene. Germline values: CDR1 MGHRA, CDR2 YSYEKL. This CDR3 is 13 amino acids long. With 4 bases removed from V and 1 base from J, the gap between germline ends came to 6 bases. Here the CDR3 DNA reads TGCGCCAGCAGCCGTTCGGGCACAGATACGCAGTATTTT. It specifies CASSRSGTDTQYF.

There are many counts of this clonotype. This chain joins TRBV6-5 and TRBJ2-2; D perhaps matches TRBD2 (5 bases). Germline CDR1 is MNHEY and CDR2 is SVGAGI. V dropped 4 bases and J dropped 10 bases, with 13 bases sitting between them. CDR3 length: 13 residues. The CDR3 spells CASSWMGDEELFF. As DNA, the CDR3 is TGTGCCAGCAGTTGGATGGGAGACGAGGAGCTGTTTTTT.

This clonotype was detected only a few times. The chain is built from TRBV12-3 or TRBV12-4 and TRBJ2-5, with D perhaps assigned TRBD1 or TRBD2 (6 bases each). The length of the CDR3 is 13 residues. The V and J ends lost 5 bases and 7 bases respectively, with 14 bases between them. As DNA, the CDR3 is TGTGCCAGCAGTATAGGGGGAGGTGGGACCCAGTACTTC. Amino acids: CASSIGGGGTQYF.